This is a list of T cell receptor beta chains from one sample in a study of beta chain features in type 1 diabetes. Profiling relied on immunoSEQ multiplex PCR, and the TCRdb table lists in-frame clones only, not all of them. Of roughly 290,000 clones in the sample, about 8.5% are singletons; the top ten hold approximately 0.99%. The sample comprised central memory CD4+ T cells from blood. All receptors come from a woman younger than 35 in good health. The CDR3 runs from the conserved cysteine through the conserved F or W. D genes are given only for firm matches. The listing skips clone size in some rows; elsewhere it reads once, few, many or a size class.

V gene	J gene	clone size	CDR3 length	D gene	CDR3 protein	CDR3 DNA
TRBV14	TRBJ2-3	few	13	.	CASSQGGTDTQYF	TGTGCCAGCAGCCAGGGGGGCACAGATACGCAGTATTTT
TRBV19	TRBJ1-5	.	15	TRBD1	CASKGQTGLNQPQHF	TGTGCCAGTAAGGGCCAGACAGGGCTAAATCAGCCCCAGCATTTT
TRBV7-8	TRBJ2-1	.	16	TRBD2	CASTDNPGGLAGEQFF	TGTGCCAGCACAGATAATCCAGGCGGGCTAGCGGGAGAGCAGTTCTTC
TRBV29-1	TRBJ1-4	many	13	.	CSVKGSGNEKLFF	TGCAGCGTAAAAGGGAGCGGTAATGAAAAACTGTTTTTT
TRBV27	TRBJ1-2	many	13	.	CASREPGVYGYTF	TGTGCCAGCAGGGAACCCGGAGTCTATGGCTACACCTTC
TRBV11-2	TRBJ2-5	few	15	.	CASSPSPPPGETQYF	TGTGCCAGCAGCCCAAGCCCACCGCCGGGAGAGACCCAGTACTTC
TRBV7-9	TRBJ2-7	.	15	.	CASSPHPGTIDEQYF	TGTGCCAGCAGCCCCCACCCAGGGACGATAGACGAGCAGTACTTC
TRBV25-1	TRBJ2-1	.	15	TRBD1	CASSEFGTGFNEQFF	TGTGCCAGCAGTGAATTTGGGACAGGATTTAATGAGCAGTTCTTC
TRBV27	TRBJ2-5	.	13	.	CASTNRPGETQYF	TGTGCCAGCACTAACAGACCCGGGGAGACCCAGTACTTC
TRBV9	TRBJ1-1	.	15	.	CASNPGSGVNTEAFF	TGTGCCAGCAACCCAGGGTCAGGGGTGAACACTGAAGCTTTCTTT
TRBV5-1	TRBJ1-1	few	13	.	CASSLVVNTEAFF	TGCGCCAGCAGCTTGGTTGTGAACACTGAAGCTTTCTTT
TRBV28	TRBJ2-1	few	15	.	CASSSGTLSYNEQFF	TGTGCCAGCAGTTCCGGGACTCTCTCCTACAATGAGCAGTTCTTC
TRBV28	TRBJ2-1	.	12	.	CASSPRRGEQFF	TGTGCCAGCAGCCCCCGTCGGGGGGAGCAGTTCTTC
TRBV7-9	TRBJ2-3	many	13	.	CASSLPPLDTQYF	TGTGCCAGCAGCTTACCTCCACTGGATACGCAGTATTTT
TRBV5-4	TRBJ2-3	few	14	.	CASSLGTSTDTQYF	TGTGCCAGCAGCTTGGGGACCAGCACAGATACGCAGTATTTT
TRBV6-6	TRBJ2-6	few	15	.	CASSYIDSGANVLTF	TGTGCCAGCAGTTACATCGACTCTGGGGCCAACGTCCTGACTTTC
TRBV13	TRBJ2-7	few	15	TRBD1	CASSPAQGINNEQYF	TGTGCCAGCAGCCCAGCACAGGGGATCAACAACGAGCAGTACTTC
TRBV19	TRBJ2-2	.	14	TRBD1	CASSGRQGAGELFF	TGTGCCAGTAGTGGGCGACAGGGGGCGGGAGAGCTGTTTTTT
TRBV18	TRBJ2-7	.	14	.	CASSPGTATYEQYF	TGTGCCAGCTCACCCGGGACCGCAACCTACGAGCAGTACTTC
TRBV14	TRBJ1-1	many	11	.	CASSQIAEAFF	TGTGCCAGCAGCCAAATTGCGGAAGCTTTCTTT
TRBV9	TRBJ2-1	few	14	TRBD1	CASSVDLSTGVEFF	TGTGCCAGCAGCGTAGATCTGTCGACAGGGGTTGAGTTCTTC
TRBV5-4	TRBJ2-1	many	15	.	CATKPPGLSYNEQFF	TGTGCCACCAAACCACCCGGGTTATCCTACAATGAGCAGTTCTTC
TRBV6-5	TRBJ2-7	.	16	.	CASSSPRQGGYYEQYF	TGTGCCAGCAGTTCCCCCAGACAGGGAGGATACTACGAGCAGTACTTC
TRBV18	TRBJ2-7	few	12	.	CASSSGQSEQYF	TGTGCCAGCTCTTCAGGGCAGAGCGAGCAGTACTTC